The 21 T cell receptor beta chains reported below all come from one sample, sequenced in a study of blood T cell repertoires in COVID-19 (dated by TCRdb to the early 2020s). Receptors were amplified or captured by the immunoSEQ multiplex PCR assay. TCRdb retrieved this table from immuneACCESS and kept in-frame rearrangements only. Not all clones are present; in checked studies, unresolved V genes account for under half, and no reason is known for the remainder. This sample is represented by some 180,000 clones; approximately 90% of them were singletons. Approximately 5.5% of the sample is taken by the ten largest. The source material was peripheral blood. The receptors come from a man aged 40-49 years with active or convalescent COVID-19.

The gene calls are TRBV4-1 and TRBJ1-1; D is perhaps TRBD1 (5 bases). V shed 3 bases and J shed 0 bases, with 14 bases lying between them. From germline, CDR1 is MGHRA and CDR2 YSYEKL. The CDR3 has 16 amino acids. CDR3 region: CASSHDQGALNTEAFF. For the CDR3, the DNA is TGCGCCAGCAGCCATGATCAAGGGGCATTGAACACTGAAGCTTTCTTT.

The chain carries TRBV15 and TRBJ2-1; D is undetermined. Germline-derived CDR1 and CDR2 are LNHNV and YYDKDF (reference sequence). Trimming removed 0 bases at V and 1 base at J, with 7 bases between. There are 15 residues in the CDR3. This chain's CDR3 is CATSREADSYNEQFF. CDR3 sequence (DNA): TGTGCCACCAGCAGAGAGGCAGATTCCTACAATGAGCAGTTCTTC.

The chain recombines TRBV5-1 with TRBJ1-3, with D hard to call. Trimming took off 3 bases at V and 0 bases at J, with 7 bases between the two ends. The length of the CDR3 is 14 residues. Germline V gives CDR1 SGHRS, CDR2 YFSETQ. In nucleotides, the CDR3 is TGCGCCAGCAGCTCCGCTAGCTCTGGAAACACCATATATTTT. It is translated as CASSSASSGNTIYF.

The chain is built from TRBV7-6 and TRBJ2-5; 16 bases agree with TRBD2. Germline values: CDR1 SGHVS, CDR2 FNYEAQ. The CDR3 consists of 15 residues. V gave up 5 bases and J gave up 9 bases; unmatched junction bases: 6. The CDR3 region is CASSPGTSGGVAQYF. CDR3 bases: TGTGCCAGCAGCCCAGGGACTAGCGGGGGGGTGGCCCAGTACTTC. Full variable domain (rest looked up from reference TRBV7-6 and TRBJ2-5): GAGVSQSPRYKVTKRGQDVALRCDPISGHVSLYWYRQALGQGPEFLTYFNYEAQQDKSGLPNDRFSAERPEGSISTLTIQRTEQRDSAMYRCASSPGTSGGVAQYFGPGTRLLVL.

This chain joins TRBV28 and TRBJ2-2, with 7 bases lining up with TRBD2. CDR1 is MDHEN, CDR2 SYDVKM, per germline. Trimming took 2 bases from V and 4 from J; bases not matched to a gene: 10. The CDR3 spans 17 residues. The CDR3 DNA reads TGTGCCAGCAGTTTAGGGGGGGTCTGGGGACCCACCGGGGAGCTGTTTTTT. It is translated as CASSLGGVWGPTGELFF. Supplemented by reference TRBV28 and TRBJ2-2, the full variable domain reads DVKVTQSSRYLVKRTGEKVFLECVQDMDHENMFWYRQDPGLGLRLIYFSYDVKMKEKGDIPEGYSVSREKKERFSLILESASTNQTSMYLCASSLGGVWGPTGELFFGEGSRLTVL.

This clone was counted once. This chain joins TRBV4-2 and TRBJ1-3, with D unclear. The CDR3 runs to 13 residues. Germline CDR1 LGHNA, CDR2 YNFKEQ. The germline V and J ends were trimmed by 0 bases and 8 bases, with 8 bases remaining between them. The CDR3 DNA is TGTGCCAGCAGCCAAGACAGGTCGGACACCATATATTTT. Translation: CASSQDRSDTIYF.

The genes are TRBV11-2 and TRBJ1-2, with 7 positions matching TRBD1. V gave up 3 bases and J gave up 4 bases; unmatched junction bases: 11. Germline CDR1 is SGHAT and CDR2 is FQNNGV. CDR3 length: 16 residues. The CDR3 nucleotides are TGTGCCAGCAGCTTGGATGACAGGGTTCGGAGCTATGGCTACACCTTC. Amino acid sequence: CASSLDDRVRSYGYTF.

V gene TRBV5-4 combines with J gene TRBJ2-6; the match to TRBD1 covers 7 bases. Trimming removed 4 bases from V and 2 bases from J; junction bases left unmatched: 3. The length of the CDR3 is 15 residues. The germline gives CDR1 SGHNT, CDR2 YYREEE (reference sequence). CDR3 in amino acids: CASSRQGTGANVLTF. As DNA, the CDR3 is TGTGCCAGCAGCCGACAGGGAACTGGGGCCAACGTCCTGACTTTC.

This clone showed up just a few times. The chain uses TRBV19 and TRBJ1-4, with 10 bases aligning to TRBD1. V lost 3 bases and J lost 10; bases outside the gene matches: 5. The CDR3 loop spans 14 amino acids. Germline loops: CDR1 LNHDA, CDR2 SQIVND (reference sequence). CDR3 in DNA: TGTGCCAGTAGTATCGACAGGGGGCTTGCAAAACTGTTTTTT. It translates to CASSIDRGLAKLFF. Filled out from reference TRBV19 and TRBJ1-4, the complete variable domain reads DGGITQSPKYLFRKEGQNVTLSCEQNLNHDAMYWYRQDPGQGLRLIYYSQIVNDFQKGDIAEGYSVSREKKESFPLTVTSAQKNPTAFYLCASSIDRGLAKLFFGSGTQLSVL.

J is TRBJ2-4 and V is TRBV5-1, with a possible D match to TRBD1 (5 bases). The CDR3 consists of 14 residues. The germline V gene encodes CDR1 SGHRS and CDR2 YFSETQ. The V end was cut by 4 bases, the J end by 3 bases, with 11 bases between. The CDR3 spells CASSRGEVKNIQYF. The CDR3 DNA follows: TGCGCCAGCAGCAGGGGTGAGGTCAAAAACATTCAGTACTTC.

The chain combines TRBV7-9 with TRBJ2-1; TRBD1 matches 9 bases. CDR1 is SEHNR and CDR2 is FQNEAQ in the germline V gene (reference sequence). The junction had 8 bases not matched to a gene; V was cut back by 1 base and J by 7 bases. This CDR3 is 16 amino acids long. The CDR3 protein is CASSLVSDRGVNEQFF. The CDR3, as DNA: TGTGCCAGCAGCTTAGTATCGGACAGGGGAGTGAATGAGCAGTTCTTC. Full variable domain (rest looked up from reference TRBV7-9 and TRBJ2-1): DTGVSQNPRHKITKRGQNVTFRCDPISEHNRLYWYRQTLGQGPEFLTYFQNEAQLEKSRLLSDRFSAERPKGSFSTLEIQRTEQGDSAMYLCASSLVSDRGVNEQFFGPGTRLTVL.

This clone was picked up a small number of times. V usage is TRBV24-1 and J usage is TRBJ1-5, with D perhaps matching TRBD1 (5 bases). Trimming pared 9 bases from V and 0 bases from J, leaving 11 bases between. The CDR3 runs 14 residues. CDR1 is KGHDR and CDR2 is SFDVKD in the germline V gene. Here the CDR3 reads CATGGEYSNQPQHF. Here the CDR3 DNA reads TGTGCCACCGGGGGGGAATATAGCAATCAGCCCCAGCATTTT.

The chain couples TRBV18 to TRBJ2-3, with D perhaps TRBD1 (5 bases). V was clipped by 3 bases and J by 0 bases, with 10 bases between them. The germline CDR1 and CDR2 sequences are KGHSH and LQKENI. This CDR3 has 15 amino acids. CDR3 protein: CASSPGQGSTDTQYF. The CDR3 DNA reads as TGTGCCAGCTCACCGGGCCAGGGAAGCACAGATACGCAGTATTTT.

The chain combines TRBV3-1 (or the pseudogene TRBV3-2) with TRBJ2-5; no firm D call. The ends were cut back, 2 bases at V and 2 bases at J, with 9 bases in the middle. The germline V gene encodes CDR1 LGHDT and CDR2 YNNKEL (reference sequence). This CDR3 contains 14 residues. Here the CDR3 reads CASSQNPSQETQYF. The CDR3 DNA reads TGTGCCAGCAGCCAAAATCCGTCGCAAGAGACCCAGTACTTC.

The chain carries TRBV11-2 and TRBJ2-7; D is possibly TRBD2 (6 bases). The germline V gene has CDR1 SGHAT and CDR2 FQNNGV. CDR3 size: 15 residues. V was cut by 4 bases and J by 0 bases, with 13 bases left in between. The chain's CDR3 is CASSSLRGSSYEQYF. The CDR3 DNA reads TGTGCCAGCAGCTCCCTCCGGGGGAGCTCCTACGAGCAGTACTTC.

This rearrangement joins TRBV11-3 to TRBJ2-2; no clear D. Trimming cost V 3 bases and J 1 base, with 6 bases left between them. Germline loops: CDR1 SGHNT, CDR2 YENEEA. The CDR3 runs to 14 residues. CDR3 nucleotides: TGTGCCAGCAGCTTTAACAGGAACACCGGGGAGCTGTTTTTT. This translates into CASSFNRNTGELFF. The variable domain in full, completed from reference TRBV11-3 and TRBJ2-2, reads EAGVVQSPRYKIIEKKQPVAFWCNPISGHNTLYWYLQNLGQGPELLIRYENEEAVDDSQLPKDRFSAERLKGVDSTLKIQPAELGDSAVYLCASSFNRNTGELFFGEGSRLTVL.

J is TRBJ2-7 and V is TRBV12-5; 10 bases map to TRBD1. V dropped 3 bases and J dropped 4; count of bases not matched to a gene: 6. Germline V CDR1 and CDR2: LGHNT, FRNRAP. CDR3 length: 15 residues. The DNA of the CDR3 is TGTGCTAGTGGTTTCGATGGGACAGGGGTGTACGAGCAGTACTTC. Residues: CASGFDGTGVYEQYF.

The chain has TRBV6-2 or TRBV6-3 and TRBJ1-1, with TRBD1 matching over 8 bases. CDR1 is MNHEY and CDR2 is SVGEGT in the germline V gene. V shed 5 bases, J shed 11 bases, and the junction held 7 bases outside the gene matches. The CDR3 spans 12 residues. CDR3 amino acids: CASSPDRANAFF. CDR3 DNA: TGTGCCAGCAGTCCGGACAGGGCTAACGCTTTCTTT.

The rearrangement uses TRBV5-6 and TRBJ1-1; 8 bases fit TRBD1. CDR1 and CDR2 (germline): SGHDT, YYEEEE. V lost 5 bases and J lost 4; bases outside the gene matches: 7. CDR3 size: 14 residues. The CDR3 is CASRSITGGTEAFF. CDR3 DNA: TGTGCCAGCAGGTCAATTACAGGGGGCACTGAAGCTTTCTTT. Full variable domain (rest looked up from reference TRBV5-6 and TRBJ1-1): DAGVTQSPTHLIKTRGQQVTLRCSPKSGHDTVSWYQQALGQGPQFIFQYYEEEERQRGNFPDRFSGHQFPNYSSELNVNALLLGDSALYLCASRSITGGTEAFFGQGTRLTVV.

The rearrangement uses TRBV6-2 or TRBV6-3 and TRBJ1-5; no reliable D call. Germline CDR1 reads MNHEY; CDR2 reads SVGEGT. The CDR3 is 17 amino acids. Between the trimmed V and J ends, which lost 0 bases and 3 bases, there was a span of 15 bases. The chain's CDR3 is CASSYSRRKTYNQPQHF. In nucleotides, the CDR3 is TGTGCCAGCAGTTACTCGAGGCGGAAGACTTACAATCAGCCCCAGCATTTT.

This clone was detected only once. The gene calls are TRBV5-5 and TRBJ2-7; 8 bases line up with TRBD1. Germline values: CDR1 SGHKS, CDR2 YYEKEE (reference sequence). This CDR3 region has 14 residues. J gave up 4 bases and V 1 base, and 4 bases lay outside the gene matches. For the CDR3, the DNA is TGTGCCAGCAGCTTGAGGGACAGGCCTTACGAGCAGTACTTC. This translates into CASSLRDRPYEQYF.